This TCR beta chain was observed in a study of cytomegalovirus exposure and HLA in healthy donors. In the PCR, 60 Vbeta and 13 Jbeta primers were used. Profiled with immunoSEQ multiplex PCR; TCRdb holds only in-frame clones, not every one. Of about 57,000 clones listed, around 84% were seen once; the top ten hold around 6%. About this clone itself: Antigen unknown.

Study results and caveats: In a later analysis, parvovirus B19, influenza, CMV and Epstein-Barr virus appeared linked to several top co-occurrence clusters. The study listed 150 to 200 cytomegalovirus-associated TCR beta chains. Per published accounts, TCR beta sequences correctly predicted the HLA-A and HLA-B alleles of most subjects.

Germline lookup yields CDR1 MNHEY and CDR2 SVGAGI. Trimming removed 5 bases from V and 7 bases from J, with 17 bases in between. CDR3 length: 14 residues. At the time of sampling, donors were nominally healthy, though unrecorded immune exposures were likely. V usage is TRBV6-5 and J usage is TRBJ1-1; D not resolved. Sequenced sample: PBMCs. The TCR was taken from a male donor in good health and CMV-seronegative. CDR3 region: CASSAPGSAHEAFF. The CDR3 DNA follows: TGTGCCAGCAGTGCCCCGGGGTCAGCACATGAAGCTTTCTTT.